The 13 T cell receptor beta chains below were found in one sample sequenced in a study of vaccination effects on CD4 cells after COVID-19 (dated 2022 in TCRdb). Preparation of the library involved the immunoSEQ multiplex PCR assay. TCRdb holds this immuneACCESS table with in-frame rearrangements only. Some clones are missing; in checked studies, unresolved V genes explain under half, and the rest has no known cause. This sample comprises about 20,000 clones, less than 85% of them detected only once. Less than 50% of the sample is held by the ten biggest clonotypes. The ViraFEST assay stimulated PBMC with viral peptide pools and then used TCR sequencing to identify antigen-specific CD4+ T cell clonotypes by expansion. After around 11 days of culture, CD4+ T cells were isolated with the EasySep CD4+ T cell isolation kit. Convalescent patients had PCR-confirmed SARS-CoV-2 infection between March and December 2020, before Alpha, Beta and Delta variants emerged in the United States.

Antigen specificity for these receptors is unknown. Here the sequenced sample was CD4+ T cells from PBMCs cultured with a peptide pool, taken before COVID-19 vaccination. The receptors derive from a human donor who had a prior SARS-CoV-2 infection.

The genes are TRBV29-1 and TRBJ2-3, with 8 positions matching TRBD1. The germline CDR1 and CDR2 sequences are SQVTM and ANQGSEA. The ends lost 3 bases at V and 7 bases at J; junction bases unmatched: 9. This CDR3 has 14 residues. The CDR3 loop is CSVDEAGGAYTQYF. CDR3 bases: TGCAGCGTTGATGAGGCAGGGGGCGCATATACGCAGTATTTT.

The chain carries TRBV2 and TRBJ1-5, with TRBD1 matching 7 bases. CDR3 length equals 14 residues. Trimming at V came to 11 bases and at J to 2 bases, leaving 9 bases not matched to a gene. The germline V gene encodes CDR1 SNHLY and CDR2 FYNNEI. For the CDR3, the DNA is TGTGCCTCGCAAGAGGGGACAGGCAATCAGCCCCAGCATTTT. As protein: CASQEGTGNQPQHF. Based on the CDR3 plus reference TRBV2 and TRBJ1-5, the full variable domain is EPEVTQTPSHQVTQMGQEVILRCVPISNHLYFYWYRQILGQKVEFLVSFYNNEISEKSEIFDDQFSVERPDGSNFTLKIRSTKLEDSAMYFCASQEGTGNQPQHFGDGTRLSIL.

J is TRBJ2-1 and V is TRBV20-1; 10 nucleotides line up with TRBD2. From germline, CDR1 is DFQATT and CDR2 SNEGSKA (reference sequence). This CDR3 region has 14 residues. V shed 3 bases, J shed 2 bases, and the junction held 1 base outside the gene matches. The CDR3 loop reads CSASLAGAYNEQFF. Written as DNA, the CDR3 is TGCAGTGCTAGTCTAGCGGGGGCCTACAATGAGCAGTTCTTC.

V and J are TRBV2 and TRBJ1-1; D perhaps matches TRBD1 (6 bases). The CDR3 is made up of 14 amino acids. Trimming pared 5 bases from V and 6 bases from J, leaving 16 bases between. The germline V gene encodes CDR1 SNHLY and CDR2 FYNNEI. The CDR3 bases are TGTGCCAGCAGTTTACAGGGTGGAATCTCTGAAGCTTTCTTT. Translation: CASSLQGGISEAFF.

In nucleotides, the CDR3 is TGTGCCAGCAGCTTAGGACTAGCGGAGTACACAGATACGCAGTATTTT. It is translated as CASSLGLAEYTDTQYF. This sequence joins TRBV11-3 and TRBJ2-3; the match to TRBD2 covers 9 bases. Germline values: CDR1 SGHNT, CDR2 YENEEA. This CDR3 has 16 residues. J lost 2 bases, V lost 1 base, and 4 bases had no gene match.

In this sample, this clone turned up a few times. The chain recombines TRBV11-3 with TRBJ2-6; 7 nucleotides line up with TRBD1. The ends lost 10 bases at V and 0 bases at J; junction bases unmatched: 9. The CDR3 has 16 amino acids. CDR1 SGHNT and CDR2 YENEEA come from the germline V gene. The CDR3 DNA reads TGTGCCACCGCCGGACAGGTTAGCTCTGGGGCCAACGTCCTGACTTTC. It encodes CATAGQVSSGANVLTF.

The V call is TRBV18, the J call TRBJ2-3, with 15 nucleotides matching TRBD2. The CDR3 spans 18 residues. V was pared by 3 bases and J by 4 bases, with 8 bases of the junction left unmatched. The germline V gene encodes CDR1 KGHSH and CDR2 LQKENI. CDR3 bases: TGTGCCAGCTCACCTTCTGGACTAGCGGGAGGGCCCGCAGATACGCAGTATTTT. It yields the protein CASSPSGLAGGPADTQYF.

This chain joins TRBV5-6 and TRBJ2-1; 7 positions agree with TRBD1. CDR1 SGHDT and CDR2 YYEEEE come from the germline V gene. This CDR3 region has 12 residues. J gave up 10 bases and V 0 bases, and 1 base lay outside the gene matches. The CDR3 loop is CASSLVDREQFF. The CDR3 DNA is TGTGCCAGCAGCTTGGTGGACAGGGAGCAGTTCTTC. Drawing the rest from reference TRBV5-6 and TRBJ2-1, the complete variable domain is DAGVTQSPTHLIKTRGQQVTLRCSPKSGHDTVSWYQQALGQGPQFIFQYYEEEERQRGNFPDRFSGHQFPNYSSELNVNALLLGDSALYLCASSLVDREQFFGPGTRLTVL.

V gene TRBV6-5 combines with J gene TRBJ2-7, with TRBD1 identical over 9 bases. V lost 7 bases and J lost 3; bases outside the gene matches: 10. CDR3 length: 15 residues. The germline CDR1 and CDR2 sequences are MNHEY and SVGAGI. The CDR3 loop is CASTPGTGRGYEQYF. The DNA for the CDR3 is TGTGCCAGCACCCCCGGGACAGGGCGAGGCTACGAGCAGTACTTC.

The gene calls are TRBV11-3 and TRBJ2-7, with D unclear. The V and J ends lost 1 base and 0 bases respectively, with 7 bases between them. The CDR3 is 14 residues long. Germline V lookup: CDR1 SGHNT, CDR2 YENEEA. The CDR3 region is CASSLGPGSYEQYF. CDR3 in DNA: TGTGCCAGCAGCTTAGGCCCGGGCTCCTACGAGCAGTACTTC.

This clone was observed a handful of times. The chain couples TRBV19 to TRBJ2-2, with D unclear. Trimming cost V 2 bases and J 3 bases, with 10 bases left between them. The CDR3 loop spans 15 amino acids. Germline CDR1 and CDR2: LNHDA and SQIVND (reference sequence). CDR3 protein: CASSISRWDTGELFF. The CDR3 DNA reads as TGTGCCAGTAGTATATCGCGGTGGGACACCGGGGAGCTGTTTTTT. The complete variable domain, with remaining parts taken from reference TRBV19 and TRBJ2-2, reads DGGITQSPKYLFRKEGQNVTLSCEQNLNHDAMYWYRQDPGQGLRLIYYSQIVNDFQKGDIAEGYSVSREKKESFPLTVTSAQKNPTAFYLCASSISRWDTGELFFGEGSRLTVL.

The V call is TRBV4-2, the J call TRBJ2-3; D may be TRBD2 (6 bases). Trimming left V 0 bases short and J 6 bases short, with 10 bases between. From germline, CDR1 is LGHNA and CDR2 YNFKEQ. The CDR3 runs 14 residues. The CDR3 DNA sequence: TGTGCCAGCAGCCAAGATCCGGGGAGGGATACGCAGTATTTT. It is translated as CASSQDPGRDTQYF.

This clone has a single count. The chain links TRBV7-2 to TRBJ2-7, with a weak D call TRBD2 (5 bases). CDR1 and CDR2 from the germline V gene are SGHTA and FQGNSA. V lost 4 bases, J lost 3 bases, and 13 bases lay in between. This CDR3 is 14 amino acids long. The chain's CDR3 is CASSSELVSYEQYF. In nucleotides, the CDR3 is TGTGCCAGCAGCTCAGAACTAGTAAGCTACGAGCAGTACTTC.